This T cell receptor beta chain was sequenced in a study of cytomegalovirus exposure and HLA in healthy donors. Study-level information: A subsequent analysis stated that the 100 to 150 validation repertoires were run on the same platform as the 600 to 750 first-cohort repertoires.

Sequencing used immunoSEQ multiplex PCR; TCRdb keeps in-frame clones, though not all of them. Of approximately 160,000 clones in the sample, over 85% were seen once. Study results and caveats: The classifier reportedly diagnosed cytomegalovirus status with high sensitivity and specificity. A later analysis found first-cohort TCR clusters tended to co-occur in the 90 to 150 validation repertoires. According to the study, roughly 160 TCR beta chains were cytomegalovirus-associated.

Trimming removed 6 bases from V and 5 bases from J, with 11 bases in between. The germline gives CDR1 MNHNS, CDR2 SASEGT. This CDR3 region has 13 residues. On this clone: Its antigen is unknown.

The rearrangement joins TRBV6-1 to TRBJ1-5, with D possibly matching TRBD1 (5 bases). This TCR came from a man aged 18 to 30 in good health and CMV-seropositive. Sequencing input: PBMCs. CDR3 region: CASRPGSYQPQHF. CDR3 nucleotide sequence: TGTGCCAGCAGGCCAGGGTCCTATCAGCCCCAGCATTTT.